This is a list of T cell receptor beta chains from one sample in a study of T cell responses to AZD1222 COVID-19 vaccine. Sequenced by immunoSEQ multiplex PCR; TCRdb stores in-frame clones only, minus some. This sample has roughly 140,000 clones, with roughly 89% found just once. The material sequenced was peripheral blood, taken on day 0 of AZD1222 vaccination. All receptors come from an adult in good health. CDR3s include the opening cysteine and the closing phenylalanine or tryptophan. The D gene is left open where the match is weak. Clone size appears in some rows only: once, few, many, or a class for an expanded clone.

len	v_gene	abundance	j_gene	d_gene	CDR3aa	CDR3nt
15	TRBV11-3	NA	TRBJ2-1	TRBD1	CASSIGQARNNEQFF	TGTGCCAGCAGTATTGGACAGGCTCGGAACAATGAGCAGTTCTTC
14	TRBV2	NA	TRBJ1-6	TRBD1	CASSLGQGRSTLHF	TGTGCCAGCAGCCTTGGACAGGGAAGGTCAACCCTCCACTTT
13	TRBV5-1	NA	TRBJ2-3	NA	CASSLLVTDTQYF	TGCGCCAGCAGCTTGCTGGTCACAGATACGCAGTATTTT
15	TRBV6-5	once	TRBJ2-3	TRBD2	CASRRSGRAPDTQYF	TGTGCCAGCAGACGTAGCGGGAGGGCCCCAGATACGCAGTATTTT
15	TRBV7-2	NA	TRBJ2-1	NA	CASSLGLVSVNEQFF	TGTGCCAGCAGCTTAGGACTAGTGTCGGTCAATGAGCAGTTCTTC
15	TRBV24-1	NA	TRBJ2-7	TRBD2	CATSDRLAGGYEQYF	TGTGCCACCAGTGATCGACTAGCGGGGGGCTACGAGCAGTACTTC
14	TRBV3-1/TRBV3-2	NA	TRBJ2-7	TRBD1	CASSQYRGPYEQYF	TGTGCCAGCAGCCAATACAGGGGACCCTACGAGCAGTACTTC
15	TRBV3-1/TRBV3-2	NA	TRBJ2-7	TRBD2	CASSRTSGVPYEQYF	TGTGCCAGCAGCCGGACTAGCGGGGTGCCCTACGAGCAGTACTTC
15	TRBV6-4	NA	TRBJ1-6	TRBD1	CASSAGQGANSPLHF	TGTGCCAGCAGTGCTGGCCAGGGGGCGAATTCACCCCTCCACTTT
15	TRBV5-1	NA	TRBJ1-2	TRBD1	CASSPSGQGNYGYTF	TGCGCCAGCAGCCCGTCGGGACAGGGCAACTATGGCTACACCTTC
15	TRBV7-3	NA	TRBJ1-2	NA	CASSLTGGSRYGYTF	TGTGCCAGCAGCTTAACGGGGGGCTCCCGATACGGCTACACCTTC
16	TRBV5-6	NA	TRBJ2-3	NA	CASSFLPPLFTDTQYF	TGTGCCAGCAGCTTCTTGCCGCCTCTATTCACAGATACGCAGTATTTT
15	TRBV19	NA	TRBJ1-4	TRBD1	CASSIRTGSNEKLFF	TGTGCCAGTAGTATCCGGACAGGGTCTAATGAAAAACTGTTTTTT
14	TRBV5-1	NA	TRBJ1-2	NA	CASSLMDGTYGYTF	TGCGCCAGCAGCTTAATGGACGGCACCTATGGCTACACCTTC
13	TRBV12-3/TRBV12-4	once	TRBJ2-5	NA	CASSSLEGETQYF	TGTGCCAGCAGTTCCCTAGAGGGCGAGACCCAGTACTTC
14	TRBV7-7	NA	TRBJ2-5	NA	CASSPPGGGETQYF	TGTGCTAGCAGCCCTCCTGGGGGGGGCGAGACCCAGTACTTC
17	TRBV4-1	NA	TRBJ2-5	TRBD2	CASSQDYPAGAQETQYF	TGCGCCAGCAGCCAAGATTACCCAGCGGGAGCCCAAGAGACCCAGTACTTC
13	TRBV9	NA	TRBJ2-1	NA	CASSVDWRNEQFF	TGTGCCAGCAGCGTCGACTGGCGGAATGAGCAGTTCTTC
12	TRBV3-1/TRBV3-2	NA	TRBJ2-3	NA	CASSQAGVTQYF	TGTGCCAGCAGCCAGGCTGGCGTTACGCAGTATTTT
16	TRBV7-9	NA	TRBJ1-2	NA	CASSLVERREDYGYTF	TGTGCCAGCAGCTTAGTGGAGCGTAGGGAGGACTATGGCTACACCTTC
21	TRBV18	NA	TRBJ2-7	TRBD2	CASSRTAPGTSGRPRSREQYF	TGTGCCAGCTCGCGGACCGCCCCCGGGACTAGCGGGAGGCCTCGATCTCGCGAGCAGTACTTC
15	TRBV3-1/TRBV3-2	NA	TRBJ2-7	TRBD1	CASSATGQGAYEQYF	TGTGCCAGCAGCGCGACGGGACAGGGGGCATACGAGCAGTACTTC
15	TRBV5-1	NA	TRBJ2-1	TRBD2	CASSGRTSGSYEQFF	TGCGCCAGCAGCGGCAGGACTAGCGGGAGTTATGAGCAGTTCTTC
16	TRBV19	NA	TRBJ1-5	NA	CASSWKVRVSNQPQHF	TGTGCCAGTAGTTGGAAGGTTCGGGTTAGCAATCAGCCCCAGCATTTT
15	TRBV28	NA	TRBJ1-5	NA	CASSLASFSNQPQHF	TGTGCCAGCAGTTTAGCAAGTTTTAGCAATCAGCCCCAGCATTTT
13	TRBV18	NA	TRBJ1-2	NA	CASSPQEFYGYTF	TGTGCCAGCTCACCACAGGAATTCTATGGCTACACCTTC
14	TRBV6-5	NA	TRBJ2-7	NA	CASTRDRTSYEQYF	TGTGCCAGCACCCGAGACAGGACGTCCTACGAGCAGTACTTC
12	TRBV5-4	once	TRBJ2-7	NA	CASSLWRYEQYF	TGTGCCAGCAGCTTGTGGAGGTACGAGCAGTACTTC
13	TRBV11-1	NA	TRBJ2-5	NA	CASSQDRSETQYF	TGTGCCAGCAGCCAGGACAGAAGCGAGACCCAGTACTTC
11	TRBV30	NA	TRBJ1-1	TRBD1	CAQGAGTEAFF	TGTGCTCAGGGGGCGGGCACTGAAGCTTTCTTT
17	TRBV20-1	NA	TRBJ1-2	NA	CSASGPPRQVPYGGYTF	TGCAGTGCTAGTGGGCCCCCTAGACAGGTTCCATATGGTGGCTACACCTTC
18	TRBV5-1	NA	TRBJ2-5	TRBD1	CASSLAQTGDNFQETQYF	TGCGCCAGCAGCTTGGCCCAGACAGGGGACAATTTCCAAGAGACCCAGTACTTC
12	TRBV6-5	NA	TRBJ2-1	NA	CASTPGGTLQFF	TGTGCCAGCACCCCGGGTGGGACTTTACAGTTCTTC
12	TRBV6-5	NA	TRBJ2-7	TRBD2	CASWSLKREGYF	TGTGCCAGCTGGTCCTTGAAGCGGGAGGGGTACTTC
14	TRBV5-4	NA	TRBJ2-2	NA	CASSRAVNTGELFF	TGTGCCAGCAGCAGGGCAGTTAACACCGGGGAGCTGTTTTTT
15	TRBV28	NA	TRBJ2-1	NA	CASSLFGADLAEQFF	TGTGCCAGCAGTTTATTCGGAGCGGATCTCGCTGAGCAGTTCTTC
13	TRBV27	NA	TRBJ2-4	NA	CASSRPPFDIQYF	TGTGCCAGCAGTAGGCCCCCGTTCGACATTCAGTACTTC
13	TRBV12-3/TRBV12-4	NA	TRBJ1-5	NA	CASSSWVNQPQHF	TGTGCCAGCAGTTCCTGGGTGAATCAGCCCCAGCATTTT
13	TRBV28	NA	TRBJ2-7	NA	CASSLPGTYEQYF	TGTGCCAGCAGTTTGCCAGGTACCTACGAGCAGTACTTC
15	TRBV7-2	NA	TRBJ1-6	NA	CASSLDASRGSPLHF	TGTGCCAGCAGCTTAGACGCCAGTCGAGGGTCACCCCTCCACTTT
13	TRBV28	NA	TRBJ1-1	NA	CASSPPGYTEAFF	TGTGCCAGCAGTCCCCCGGGATACACTGAAGCTTTCTTT